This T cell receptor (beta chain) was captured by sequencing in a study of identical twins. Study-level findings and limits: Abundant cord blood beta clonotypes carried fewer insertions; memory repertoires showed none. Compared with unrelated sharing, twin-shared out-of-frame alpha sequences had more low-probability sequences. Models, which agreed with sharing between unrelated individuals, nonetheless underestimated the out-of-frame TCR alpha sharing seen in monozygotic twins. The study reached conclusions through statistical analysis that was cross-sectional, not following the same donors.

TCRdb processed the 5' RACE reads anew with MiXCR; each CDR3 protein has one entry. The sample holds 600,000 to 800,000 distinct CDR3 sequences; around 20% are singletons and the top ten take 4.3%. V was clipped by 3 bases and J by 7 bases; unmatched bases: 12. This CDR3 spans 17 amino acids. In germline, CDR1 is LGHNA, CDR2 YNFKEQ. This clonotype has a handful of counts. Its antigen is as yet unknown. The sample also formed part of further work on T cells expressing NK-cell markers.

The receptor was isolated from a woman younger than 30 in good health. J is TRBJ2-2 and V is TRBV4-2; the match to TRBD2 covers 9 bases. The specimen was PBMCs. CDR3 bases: TGTGCCAGCAGCCACCAACTAGCGGGCGAACTTGACGGGGAGCTGTTTTTT. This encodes CASSHQLAGELDGELFF.